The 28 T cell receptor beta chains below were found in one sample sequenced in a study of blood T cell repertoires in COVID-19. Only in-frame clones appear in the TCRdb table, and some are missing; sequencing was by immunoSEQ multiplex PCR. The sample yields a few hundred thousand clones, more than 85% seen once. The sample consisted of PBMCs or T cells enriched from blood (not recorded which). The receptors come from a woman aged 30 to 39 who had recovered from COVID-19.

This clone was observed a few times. Here the CDR3 DNA reads TGTGCCAGCACGCGGGGTAGCACAGATACGCAGTATTTT. It encodes CASTRGSTDTQYF. The chain is built from TRBV27 and TRBJ2-3, with a possible D match to TRBD2 (6 bases). Trimming took off 7 bases at V and 0 bases at J, with 8 bases between the two ends. Germline V gene data show CDR1 as MNHEY and CDR2 as SMNVEV (reference sequence). This CDR3 region has 13 residues.

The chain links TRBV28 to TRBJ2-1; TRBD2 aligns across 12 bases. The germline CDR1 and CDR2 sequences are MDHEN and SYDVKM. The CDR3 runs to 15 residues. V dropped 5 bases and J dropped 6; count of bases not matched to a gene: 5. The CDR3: CASSPLTSGSNEQFF. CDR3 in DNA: TGTGCCAGCAGTCCCTTGACTAGCGGGAGCAATGAGCAGTTCTTC.

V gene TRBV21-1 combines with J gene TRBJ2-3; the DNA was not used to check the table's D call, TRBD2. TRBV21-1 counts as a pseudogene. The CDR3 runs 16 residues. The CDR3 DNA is TGTGCCAGCAGCTTCAAGCTAGCGGACTACGGGGATACGCAGTATTTT. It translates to CASSFKLADYGDTQYF.

The CDR3: CASSQLGGELFF. The CDR3 bases are TGTGCCAGCAGCCAACTAGGCGGGGAGCTGTTTTTT. This chain joins TRBV11-2 and TRBJ2-2, with D possibly TRBD2 on 5 matching bases. Trimming cost V 5 bases and J 7 bases, with 8 bases left between them. CDR1 and CDR2 (germline): SGHAT, FQNNGV. This CDR3 is 12 amino acids long.

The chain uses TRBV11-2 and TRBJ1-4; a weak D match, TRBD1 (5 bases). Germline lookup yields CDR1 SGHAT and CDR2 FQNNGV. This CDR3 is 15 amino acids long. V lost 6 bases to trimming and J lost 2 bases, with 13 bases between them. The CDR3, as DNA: TGTGCCAGCAGTCAGGGAGGGTGGACTAATGAAAAACTGTTTTTT. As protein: CASSQGGWTNEKLFF.

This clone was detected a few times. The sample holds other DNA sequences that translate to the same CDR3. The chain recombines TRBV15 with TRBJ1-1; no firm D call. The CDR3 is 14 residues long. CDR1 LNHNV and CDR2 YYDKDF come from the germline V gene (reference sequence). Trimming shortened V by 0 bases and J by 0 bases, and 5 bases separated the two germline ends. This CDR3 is CATSRDRVNTEAFF. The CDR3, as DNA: TGTGCCACCAGCAGAGATCGGGTGAACACTGAAGCTTTCTTT.

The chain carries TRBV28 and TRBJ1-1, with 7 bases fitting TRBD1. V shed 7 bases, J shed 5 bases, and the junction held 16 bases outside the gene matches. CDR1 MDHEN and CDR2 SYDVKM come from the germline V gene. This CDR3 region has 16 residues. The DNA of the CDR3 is TGTGCCAGCAACAAACCAGCGGACAGGCCAAGGACTGAAGCTTTCTTT. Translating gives CASNKPADRPRTEAFF.

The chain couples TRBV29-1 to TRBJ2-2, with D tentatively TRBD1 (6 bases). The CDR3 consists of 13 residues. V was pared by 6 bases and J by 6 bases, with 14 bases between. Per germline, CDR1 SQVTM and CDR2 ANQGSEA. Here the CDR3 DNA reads TGCAGCGTCGCAGAACAGGGCTCCGGGGAGCTGTTTTTT. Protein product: CSVAEQGSGELFF.

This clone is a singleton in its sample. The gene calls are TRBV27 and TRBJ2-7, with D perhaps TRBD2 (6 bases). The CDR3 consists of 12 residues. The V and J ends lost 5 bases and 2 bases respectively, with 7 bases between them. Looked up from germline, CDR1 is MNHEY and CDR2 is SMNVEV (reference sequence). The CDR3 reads CASSAGTYEQYF. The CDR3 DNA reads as TGTGCCAGCAGTGCGGGAACCTACGAGCAGTACTTC.

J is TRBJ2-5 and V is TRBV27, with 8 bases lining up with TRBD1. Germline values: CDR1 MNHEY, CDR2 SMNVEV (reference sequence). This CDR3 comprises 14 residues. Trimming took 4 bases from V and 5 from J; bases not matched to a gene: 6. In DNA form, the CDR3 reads TGTGCCAGCAGTTCAGGGGGCCCGGGGGAGACCCAGTACTTC. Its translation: CASSSGGPGETQYF.

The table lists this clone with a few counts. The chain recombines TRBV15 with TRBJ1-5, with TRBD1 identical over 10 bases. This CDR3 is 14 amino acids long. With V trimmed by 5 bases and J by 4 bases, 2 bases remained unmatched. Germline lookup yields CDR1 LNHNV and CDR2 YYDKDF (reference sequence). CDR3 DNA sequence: TGTGCCACCAGCCGGACAGGGGGAAATCAGCCCCAGCATTTT. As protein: CATSRTGGNQPQHF.

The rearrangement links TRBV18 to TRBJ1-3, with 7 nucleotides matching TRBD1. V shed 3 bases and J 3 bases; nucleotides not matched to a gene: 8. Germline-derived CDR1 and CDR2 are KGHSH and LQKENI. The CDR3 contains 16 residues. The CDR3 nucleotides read TGTGCCAGCTCACCGCAACAGGGGATGGGTGGAAACACCATATATTTT. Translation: CASSPQQGMGGNTIYF.

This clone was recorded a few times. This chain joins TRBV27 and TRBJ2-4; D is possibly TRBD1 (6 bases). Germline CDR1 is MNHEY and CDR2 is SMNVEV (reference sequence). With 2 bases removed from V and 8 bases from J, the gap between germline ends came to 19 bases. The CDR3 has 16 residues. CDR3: CASSLHRVSLVDIQYF. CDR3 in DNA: TGTGCCAGCAGTTTACACAGGGTTTCCCTGGTGGACATTCAGTACTTC.

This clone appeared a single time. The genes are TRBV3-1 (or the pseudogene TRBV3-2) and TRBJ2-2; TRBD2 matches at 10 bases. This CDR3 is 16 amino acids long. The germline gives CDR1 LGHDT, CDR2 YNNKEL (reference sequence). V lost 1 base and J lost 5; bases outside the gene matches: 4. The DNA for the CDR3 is TGTGCCAGCAGCCAAGGAACTAGCGGGAAAACCGGGGAGCTGTTTTTT. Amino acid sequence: CASSQGTSGKTGELFF.

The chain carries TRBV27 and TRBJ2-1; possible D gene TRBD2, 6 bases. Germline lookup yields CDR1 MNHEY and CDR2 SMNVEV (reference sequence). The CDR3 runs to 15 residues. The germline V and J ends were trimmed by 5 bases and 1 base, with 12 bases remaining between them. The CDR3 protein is CASSPGTYSYNEQFF. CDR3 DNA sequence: TGTGCCAGCAGTCCCGGGACTTATTCCTACAATGAGCAGTTCTTC.

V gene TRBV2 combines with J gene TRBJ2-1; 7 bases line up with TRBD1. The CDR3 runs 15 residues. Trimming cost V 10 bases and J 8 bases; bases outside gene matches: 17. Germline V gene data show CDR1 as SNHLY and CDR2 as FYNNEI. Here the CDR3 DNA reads TGTGCCAACGAGAGGGACAGCGGCCGAGGGGATGAGCAGTTCTTC. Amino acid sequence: CANERDSGRGDEQFF.

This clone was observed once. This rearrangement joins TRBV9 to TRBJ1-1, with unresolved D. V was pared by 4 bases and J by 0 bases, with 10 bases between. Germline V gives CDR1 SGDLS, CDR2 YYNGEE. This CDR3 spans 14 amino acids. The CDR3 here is CASSLGGMNTEAFF. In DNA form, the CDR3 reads TGTGCCAGCAGCCTGGGAGGGATGAACACTGAAGCTTTCTTT.

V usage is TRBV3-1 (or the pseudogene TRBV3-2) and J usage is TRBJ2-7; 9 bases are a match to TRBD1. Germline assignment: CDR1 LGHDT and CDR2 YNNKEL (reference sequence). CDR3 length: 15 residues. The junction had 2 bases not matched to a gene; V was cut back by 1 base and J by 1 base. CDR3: CASSQGTGESYEQYF. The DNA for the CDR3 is TGTGCCAGCAGCCAAGGGACAGGGGAATCCTACGAGCAGTACTTC.

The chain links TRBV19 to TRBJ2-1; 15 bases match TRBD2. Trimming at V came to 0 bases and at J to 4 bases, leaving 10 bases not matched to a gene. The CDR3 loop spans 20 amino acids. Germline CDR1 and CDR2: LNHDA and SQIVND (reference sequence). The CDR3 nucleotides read TGTGCCAGTAGTATAGAGGGGACTAGCGGGGGGCATATCTTTTACAATGAGCAGTTCTTC. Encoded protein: CASSIEGTSGGHIFYNEQFF.

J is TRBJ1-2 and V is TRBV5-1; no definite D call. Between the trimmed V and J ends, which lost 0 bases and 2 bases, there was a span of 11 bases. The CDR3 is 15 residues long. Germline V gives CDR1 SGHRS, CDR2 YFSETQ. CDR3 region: CASSLAVERNYGYTF. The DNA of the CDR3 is TGCGCCAGCAGCTTGGCCGTCGAGAGAAACTATGGCTACACCTTC.

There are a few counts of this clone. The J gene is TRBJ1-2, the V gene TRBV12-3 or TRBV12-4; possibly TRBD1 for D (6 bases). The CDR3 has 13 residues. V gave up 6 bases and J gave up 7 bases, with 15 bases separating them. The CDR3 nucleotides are TGTGCCAGCAGCCGAAACAGGGAGGGTGGCTACACCTTC. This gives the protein CASSRNREGGYTF.

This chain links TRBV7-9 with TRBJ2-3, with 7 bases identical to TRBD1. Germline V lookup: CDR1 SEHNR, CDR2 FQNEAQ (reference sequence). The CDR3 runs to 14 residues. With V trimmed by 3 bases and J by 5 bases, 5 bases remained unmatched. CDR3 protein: CASSLTGWRDTQYF. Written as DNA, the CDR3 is TGTGCCAGCAGCTTGACAGGGTGGAGAGATACGCAGTATTTT.

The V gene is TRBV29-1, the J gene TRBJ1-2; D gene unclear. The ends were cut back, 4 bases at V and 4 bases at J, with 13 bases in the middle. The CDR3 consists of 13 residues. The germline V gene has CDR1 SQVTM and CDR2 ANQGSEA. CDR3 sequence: CSVVGREGYGYTF. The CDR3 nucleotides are TGCAGCGTTGTTGGCCGGGAGGGCTATGGCTACACCTTC.

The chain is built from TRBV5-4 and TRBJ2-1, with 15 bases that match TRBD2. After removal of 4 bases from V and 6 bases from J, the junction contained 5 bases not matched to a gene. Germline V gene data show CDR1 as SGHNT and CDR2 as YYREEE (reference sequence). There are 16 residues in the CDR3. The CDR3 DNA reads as TGTGCCAGCAGCCCAAGGACTAGCGGGAGGGCCAATGAGCAGTTCTTC. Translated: CASSPRTSGRANEQFF. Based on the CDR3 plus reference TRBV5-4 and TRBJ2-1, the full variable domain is ETGVTQSPTHLIKTRGQQVTLRCSSQSGHNTVSWYQQALGQGPQFIFQYYREEENGRGNFPPRFSGLQFPNYSSELNVNALELDDSALYLCASSPRTSGRANEQFFGPGTRLTVL.

CDR3 bases: TGCGCCAGCAGCTTGAATTCTGAGGTTGGTGAGCAGTTCTTC. It encodes CASSLNSEVGEQFF. The chain combines TRBV5-1 with TRBJ2-1; no definite D call. This CDR3 has 14 amino acids. Between the trimmed V and J ends, which lost 1 base and 9 bases, there was a span of 14 bases. Germline V gives CDR1 SGHRS, CDR2 YFSETQ.

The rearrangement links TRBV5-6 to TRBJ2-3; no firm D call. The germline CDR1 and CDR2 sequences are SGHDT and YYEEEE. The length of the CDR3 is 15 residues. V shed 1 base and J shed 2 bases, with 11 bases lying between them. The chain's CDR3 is CASSLRALATDTQYF. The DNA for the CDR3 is TGTGCCAGCAGCTTGAGAGCGCTTGCCACAGATACGCAGTATTTT.

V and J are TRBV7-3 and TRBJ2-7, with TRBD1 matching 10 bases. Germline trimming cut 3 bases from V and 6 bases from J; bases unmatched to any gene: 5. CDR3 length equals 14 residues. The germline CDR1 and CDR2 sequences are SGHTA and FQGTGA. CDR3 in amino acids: CASSFNRDRGEQYF. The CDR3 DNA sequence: TGTGCCAGCAGCTTTAACCGGGACAGGGGCGAGCAGTACTTC.

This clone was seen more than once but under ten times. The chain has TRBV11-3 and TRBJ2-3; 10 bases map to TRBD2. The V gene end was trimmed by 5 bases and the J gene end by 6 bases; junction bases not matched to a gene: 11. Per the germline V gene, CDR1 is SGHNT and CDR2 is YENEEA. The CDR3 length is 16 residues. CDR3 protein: CASSQASGGNRDTQYF. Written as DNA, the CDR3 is TGTGCCAGCAGCCAGGCTAGCGGGGGCAATAGGGATACGCAGTATTTT.